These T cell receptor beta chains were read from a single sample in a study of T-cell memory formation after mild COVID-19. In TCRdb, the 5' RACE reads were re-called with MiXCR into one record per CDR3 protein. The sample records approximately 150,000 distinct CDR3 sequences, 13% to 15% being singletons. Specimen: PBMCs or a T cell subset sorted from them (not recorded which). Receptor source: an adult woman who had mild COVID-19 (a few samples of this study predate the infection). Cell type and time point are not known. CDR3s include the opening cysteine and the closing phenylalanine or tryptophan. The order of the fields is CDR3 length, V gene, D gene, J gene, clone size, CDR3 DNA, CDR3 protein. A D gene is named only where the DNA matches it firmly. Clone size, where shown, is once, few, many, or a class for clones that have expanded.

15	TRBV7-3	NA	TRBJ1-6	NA	TGTGCCAGCCGCCGTACCGGACGGATTAATTCACCCCTCCACTTT	CASRRTGRINSPLHF
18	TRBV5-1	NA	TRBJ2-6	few	TGCGCCAGCAGCTTGGCTACGTTTGAGAGCTCTGGGGCCAACGTCCTGACTTTC	CASSLATFESSGANVLTF
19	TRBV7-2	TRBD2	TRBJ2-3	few	TGTGCCAGCACCCCTTATGGGACTAGCGGGGGACCCCCCACAGATACGCAGTATTTT	CASTPYGTSGGPPTDTQYF
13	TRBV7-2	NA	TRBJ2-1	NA	TGTGCCAGCAGCTTAGTTGAGGTGAATGAGCAGTTCTTC	CASSLVEVNEQFF
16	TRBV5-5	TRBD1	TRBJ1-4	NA	TGTGCCAGCAGCCCAGAAACAGGGGGCCTTAATGAAAAACTGTTTTTT	CASSPETGGLNEKLFF
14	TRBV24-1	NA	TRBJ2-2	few	TGTGCCACCAGTGGGTCCGCGAACACCGGGGAGCTGTTTTTT	CATSGSANTGELFF
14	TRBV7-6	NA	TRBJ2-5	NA	TGTGCCAGCAGCTTAAAGGTTTACGGAGAGACCCAGTACTTC	CASSLKVYGETQYF
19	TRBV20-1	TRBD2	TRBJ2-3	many	TGCAGTGCTAGAGGTCCCCCCCTTAGGGGCGGGAGGATTCCGGATACGCAGTATTTT	CSARGPPLRGGRIPDTQYF
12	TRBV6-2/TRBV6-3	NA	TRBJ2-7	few	TGTGCCAGCAGTTCGCAGGCCTACGAGCAGTACTTC	CASSSQAYEQYF
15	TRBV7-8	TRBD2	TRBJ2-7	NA	TGTGCCAGCAGCTCCCGTGAGCGGGGGCGCCTGGAGCAGTACTTC	CASSSRERGRLEQYF